Described below is a single T cell receptor (beta chain) sequence and its context. V was pared by 5 bases and J by 4 bases, with 15 bases between. From germline, CDR1 is SGHNT and CDR2 YYREEE (reference sequence). CDR3 size: 14 residues. These data come from a study of blood T cell repertoires in COVID-19. TCRdb's table, derived via immunoSEQ multiplex PCR, lists solely in-frame clones and lacks some. Here the sample spans 60,000 to 70,000 clones, around 88% being singletons. The V and J genes are TRBV5-4 and TRBJ1-2, with unresolved D. The sequence was obtained from a woman of 80 years or more with active COVID-19. The specimen sequenced was peripheral blood. DNA of the CDR3: TGTGCCAGCAGACTCACGGAGCTATCCTATGGCTACACCTTC. Encoded protein: CASRLTELSYGYTF.